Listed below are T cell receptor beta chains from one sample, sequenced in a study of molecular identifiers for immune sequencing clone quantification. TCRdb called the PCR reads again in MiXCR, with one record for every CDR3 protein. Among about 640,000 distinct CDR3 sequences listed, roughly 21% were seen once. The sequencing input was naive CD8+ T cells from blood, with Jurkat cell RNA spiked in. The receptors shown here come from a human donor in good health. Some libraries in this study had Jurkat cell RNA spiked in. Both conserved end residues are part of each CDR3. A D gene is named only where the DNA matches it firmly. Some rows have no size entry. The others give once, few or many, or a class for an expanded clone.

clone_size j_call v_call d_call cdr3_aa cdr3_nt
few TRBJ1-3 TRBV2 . CASSGAEDRGNTIYF TGTGCCAGCAGTGGGGCGGAAGACCGGGGAAACACCATATATTTT
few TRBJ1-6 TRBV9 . CASSVATTADSPLHF TGTGCCAGCAGCGTAGCTACAACAGCCGATTCACCCCTCCACTTT
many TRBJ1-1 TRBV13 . CASTKEMNTEAFF TGTGCCAGCACAAAGGAAATGAACACTGAAGCTTTCTTT
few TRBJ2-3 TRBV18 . CASSPGLLTDTQYF TGTGCCAGCTCACCAGGATTACTCACAGATACGCAGTATTTT
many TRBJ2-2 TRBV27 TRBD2 CASSRLAGGPVSGELFF TGTGCCAGCAGTCGACTAGCGGGAGGGCCTGTGTCCGGGGAGCTGTTTTTT
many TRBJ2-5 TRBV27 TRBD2 CASRASGVQETQYF TGTGCCAGCCGAGCTAGCGGAGTACAAGAGACCCAGTACTTC
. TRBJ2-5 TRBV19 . CASSIMGKETQYF TGTGCCAGTAGTATAATGGGAAAGGAGACCCAGTACTTC
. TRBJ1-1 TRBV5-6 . CANSSGVGEAFF TGTGCCAACAGCTCGGGGGTGGGGGAAGCTTTCTTT
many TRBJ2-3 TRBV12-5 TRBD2 CASARGGAADTQYF TGTGCTAGTGCCCGCGGGGGGGCCGCAGATACGCAGTATTTT
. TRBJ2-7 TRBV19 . CASSISLSSYEQYF TGTGCCAGTAGTATCAGCCTCAGCTCCTACGAGCAGTACTTC
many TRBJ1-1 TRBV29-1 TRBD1 CSVRDSLLAFF TGCAGCGTCCGGGACAGCCTGCTAGCTTTCTTT
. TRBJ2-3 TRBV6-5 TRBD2 CASSYSRLVDPGTRSTDTQYF TGTGCCAGCAGTTACTCGAGGTTGGTGGATCCCGGGACTAGAAGCACAGATACGCAGTATTTT
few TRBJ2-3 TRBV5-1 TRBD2 CASSSETSGGTDTQYF TGCGCCAGCAGCTCAGAGACTAGCGGGGGGACAGATACGCAGTATTTT
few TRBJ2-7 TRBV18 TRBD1 CASSLPRTGSYEQYF TGTGCCAGCTCACTCCCCAGGACAGGATCCTACGAGCAGTACTTC
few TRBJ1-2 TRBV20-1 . CSASVTGSLEGYTF TGCAGTGCTTCGGTGACAGGTTCTTTAGAGGGCTACACCTTC
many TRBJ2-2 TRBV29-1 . CSVEVNGQASGELFF TGCAGCGTTGAGGTAAACGGCCAAGCCTCCGGGGAGCTGTTTTTT
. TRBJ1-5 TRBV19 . CASRMGRSRQPQHF TGTGCCAGCCGCATGGGACGGTCGCGTCAGCCCCAGCATTTT
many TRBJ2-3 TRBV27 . CASKPRLTDTQYF TGTGCCAGCAAGCCTAGGCTCACAGATACGCAGTATTTT
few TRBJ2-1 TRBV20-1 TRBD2 CSARDQRGAYNEQFF TGCAGTGCTAGAGATCAGCGGGGAGCATACAATGAGCAGTTCTTC
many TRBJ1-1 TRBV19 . CASSILVNTEAFF TGTGCCAGTAGTATCTTAGTGAACACTGAAGCTTTCTTT
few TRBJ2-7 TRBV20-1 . CSAIEALEQYF TGCAGTGCTATTGAGGCCCTCGAGCAGTACTTC
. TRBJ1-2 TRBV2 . CASLSIGDLSGYTF TGTGCCAGCCTAAGTATTGGGGACTTAAGTGGCTACACCTTC
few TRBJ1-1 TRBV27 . CASRLGARANTEAFF TGTGCCAGCCGCCTCGGTGCGAGGGCGAACACTGAAGCTTTCTTT
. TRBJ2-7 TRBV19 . CASSMRNAYEQYF TGTGCCAGTAGTATGAGGAACGCCTACGAGCAGTACTTC
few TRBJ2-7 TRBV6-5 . CASSYRGRFYEQYF TGTGCCAGCAGTTACCGGGGCAGATTCTACGAGCAGTACTTC
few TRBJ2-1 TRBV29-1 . CSGTGQDNEQFF TGCAGCGGTACAGGGCAGGACAATGAGCAGTTCTTC
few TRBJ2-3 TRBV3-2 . CASSQVGLSKDTQYF TGTGCCAGCAGCCAAGTGGGACTGTCCAAGGATACGCAGTATTTT
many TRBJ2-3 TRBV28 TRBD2 CASGGGPDTQYF TGTGCCAGCGGCGGGGGGCCCGATACGCAGTATTTT
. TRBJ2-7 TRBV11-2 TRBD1 CASSLVDRGLEQYF TGTGCCAGCAGCTTAGTGGACAGGGGGCTGGAGCAGTACTTC
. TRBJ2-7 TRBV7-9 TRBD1 CASSLRQGSSSYEQCF TGTGCCAGCAGCCTAAGACAGGGGTCGAGCTCCTACGAGCAGTGCTTC
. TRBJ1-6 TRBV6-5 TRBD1 CASSYGTGGVWPLHF TGTGCCAGCAGTTACGGGACAGGCGGAGTGTGGCCCCTCCACTTT
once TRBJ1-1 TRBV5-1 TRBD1 CASSLIPTGVFTEAFF TGCGCCAGCAGCTTGATCCCGACAGGGGTGTTCACTGAAGCTTTCTTT
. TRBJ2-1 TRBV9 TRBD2 CASGPGGGGEQFF TGTGCCAGCGGCCCTGGGGGGGGTGGTGAGCAGTTCTTC
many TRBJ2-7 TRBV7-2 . CASSLALGAPYEQYF TGTGCCAGCAGCTTAGCGTTGGGGGCCCCCTACGAGCAGTACTTC
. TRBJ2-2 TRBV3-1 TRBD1 CASSLGTGDPTGELSF TGTGCCAGCAGCCTCGGGACAGGGGACCCTACCGGGGAGCTGTCTTTT
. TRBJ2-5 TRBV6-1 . CASSDFRAETQYF TGTGCCAGCAGTGATTTCAGGGCGGAGACCCAGTACTTC
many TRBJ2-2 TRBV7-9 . CASEGGELFF TGTGCCAGCGAAGGCGGGGAGCTGTTTTTT
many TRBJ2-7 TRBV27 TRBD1 CASSLVVQGAGEQYF TGTGCCAGCAGTTTAGTAGTGCAGGGGGCCGGTGAGCAGTACTTC
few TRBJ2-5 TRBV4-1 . CASSQANTGFQETQYF TGCGCCAGCAGCCAGGCCAACACAGGGTTCCAAGAGACCCAGTACTTC
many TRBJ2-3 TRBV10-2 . CASSEYVLNTDTQYF TGCGCCAGCAGTGAGTATGTCCTCAACACAGATACGCAGTATTTT
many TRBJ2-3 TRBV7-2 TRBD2 CASSLEAGGATDTQYF TGTGCCAGCAGCTTAGAGGCCGGGGGGGCCACAGATACGCAGTATTTT
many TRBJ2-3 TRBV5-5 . CASSLPLKEPDTQYF TGTGCCAGCAGCTTGCCTCTCAAGGAGCCAGATACGCAGTATTTT
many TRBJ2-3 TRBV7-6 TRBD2 CASSLSLPAGYTDTQYF TGTGCCAGCAGCTTAAGTCTTCCAGCGGGGTACACAGATACGCAGTATTTT
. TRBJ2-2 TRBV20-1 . CSARPGQKANTGELFF TGCAGTGCTAGACCAGGACAGAAAGCGAACACCGGGGAGCTGTTTTTT
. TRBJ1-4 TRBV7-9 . CAVPAAPDNRGLTNEKLFF TGTGCCGTGCCAGCAGCTCCCGACAATCGGGGGTTAACTAATGAAAAACTGTTTTTT
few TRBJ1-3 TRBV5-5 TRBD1 CASNPDRSSNTIYF TGTGCCAGCAATCCGGACAGGTCGAGTAACACCATATATTTT
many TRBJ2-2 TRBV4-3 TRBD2 CASSQDGRGSFPGELFF TGCGCCAGCAGCCAAGATGGTCGCGGGAGTTTCCCCGGGGAGCTGTTTTTT
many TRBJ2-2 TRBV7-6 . CASSGAPGKNTGELFF TGTGCCAGCAGCGGCGCGCCCGGGAAGAACACCGGGGAGCTGTTTTTT
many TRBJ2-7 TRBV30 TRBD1 CAWNRDSHEQYF TGTGCCTGGAACCGGGACAGCCACGAGCAGTACTTC
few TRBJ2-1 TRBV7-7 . CASSSQAIGGYNEQFF TGTGCCAGCAGCTCCCAGGCCATAGGGGGGTACAATGAGCAGTTCTTC
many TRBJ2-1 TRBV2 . CASSEASRYNEQFF TGTGCCAGCAGTGAAGCTAGCAGGTACAATGAGCAGTTCTTC
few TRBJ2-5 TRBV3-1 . CASSSDGGSDQETQYF TGTGCCAGCAGTTCCGATGGGGGGAGCGACCAAGAGACCCAGTACTTC
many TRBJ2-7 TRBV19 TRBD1 CASEAGTGVYF TGTGCCAGTGAGGCCGGGACAGGGGTGTACTTC